This T cell receptor beta chain is drawn from a study of response to subunit inactivated influenza vaccine. Findings and caveats of the study: Each seasonal influenza vaccination, the authors suggested, recruits few new T cells.

One entry per CDR3 protein, called by TCRdb with MiXCR from the RT-PCR reads. Counted here are under 950,000 distinct CDR3 sequences, about 20% occurring once; the ten biggest clones make up roughly 10%. There are 13 residues in the CDR3. Germline CDR1 MNHNY, CDR2 SVGAGI (reference sequence). The V end lost 6 bases, the J end lost 8 bases, and 14 bases lay between the germline ends. Regarding this clonotype: No antigen is known for it.

This receptor was taken from a man aged 45-65 years who received an inactivated influenza vaccine. Source: PBMCs from blood, taken around 5 days after vaccination. V and J are TRBV6-6 and TRBJ1-3; D is uncertain. CDR3 in amino acids: CASSPTLSDTIYF. The CDR3, as DNA: TGTGCCAGCAGCCCCACTCTCTCGGACACCATATATTTT.